This section outlines one TCR beta chain sequence together with its context. These data come from a study of blood T cell repertoires in COVID-19. Study in general: The United States, Italy and Spain provided the acute and convalescent COVID-19 samples. PBMCs, B-cell-depleted T cells, or T cells were the source of the cDNA or gDNA that made up the material.

Source study methods: Estimation of nucleated cell counts was performed using reference gene primer amplification. Clones were read by immunoSEQ multiplex PCR, and TCRdb kept only the in-frame ones, dropping some. V and J calls and clone size come straight from that table; D and trimming were deduced from the DNA. The sample consists of more than 200,000 clones, 87% of them appearing once. This CDR3 comprises 16 residues. With 3 bases clipped from V and 2 bases from J, the junction kept 5 bases outside the gene matches. CDR1 is SGDLS, CDR2 YYNGEE, per germline. The chain combines TRBV9 with TRBJ2-3; 11 bases match TRBD2. The sequenced sample consisted of peripheral blood. The TCR originated in a man aged 18 to 35 with active or convalescent COVID-19. CDR3 DNA sequence: TGTGCCAGCAGCGAGGGGACTAGCGGAGACACAGATACGCAGTATTTT. This gives the protein CASSEGTSGDTDTQYF.